This record looks at one T cell receptor beta chain sequence and its context. This record comes from a study of control samples from healthy donors and cancer patients. The CDR3 extends over 16 amino acids. The germline gives CDR1 MNHEY, CDR2 SVGAGI. The V and J ends lost 3 bases and 5 bases, in that order; junction bases with no gene match: 12. Produced via immunoSEQ multiplex PCR; TCRdb's table is partial and in-frame only. The table shows about 110,000 clones, with approximately 84% occurring only once. The sequence derives from a man aged 18 to 29 in good health. This chain links TRBV6-5 with TRBJ1-1; 7 nucleotides align to TRBD1. Sequencing was done on a sample of blood. CDR3 nucleotides: TGTGCCAGCAGTTATGCAAGCAGGGGGATCGGTACTGAAGCTTTCTTT. Protein: CASSYASRGIGTEAFF.